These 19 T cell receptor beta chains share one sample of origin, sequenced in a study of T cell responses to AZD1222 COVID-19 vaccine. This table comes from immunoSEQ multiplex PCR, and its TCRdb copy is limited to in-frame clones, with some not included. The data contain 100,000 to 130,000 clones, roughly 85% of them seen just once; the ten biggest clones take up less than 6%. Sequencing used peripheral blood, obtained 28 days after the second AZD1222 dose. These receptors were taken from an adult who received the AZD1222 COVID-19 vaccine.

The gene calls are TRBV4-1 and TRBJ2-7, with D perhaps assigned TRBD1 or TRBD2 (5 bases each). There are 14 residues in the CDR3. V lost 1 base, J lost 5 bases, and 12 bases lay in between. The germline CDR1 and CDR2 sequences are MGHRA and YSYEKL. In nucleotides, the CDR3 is TGCGCCAGCAGCCAAGCCGGGACGGTCAACGAGCAGTACTTC. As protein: CASSQAGTVNEQYF.

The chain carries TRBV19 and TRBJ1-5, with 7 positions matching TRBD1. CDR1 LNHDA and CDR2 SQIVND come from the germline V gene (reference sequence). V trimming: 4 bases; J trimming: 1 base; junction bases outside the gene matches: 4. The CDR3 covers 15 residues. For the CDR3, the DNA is TGTGCCAGTAGTACAGGGGGTACAAGCAATCAGCCCCAGCATTTT. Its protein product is CASSTGGTSNQPQHF.

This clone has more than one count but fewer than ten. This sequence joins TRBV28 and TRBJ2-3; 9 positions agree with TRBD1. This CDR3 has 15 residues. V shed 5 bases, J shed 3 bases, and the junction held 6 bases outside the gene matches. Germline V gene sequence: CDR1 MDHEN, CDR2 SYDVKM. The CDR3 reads CASSDRDRATDTQYF. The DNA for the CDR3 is TGTGCCAGCAGTGACCGGGACAGGGCGACAGATACGCAGTATTTT.

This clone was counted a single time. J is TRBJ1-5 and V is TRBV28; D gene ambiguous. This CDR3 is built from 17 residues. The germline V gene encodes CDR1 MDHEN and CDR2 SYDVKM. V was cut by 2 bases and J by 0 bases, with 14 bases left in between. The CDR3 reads CASSLSLTGNSNQPQHF. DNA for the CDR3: TGTGCCAGCAGTTTAAGCCTCACCGGGAATAGCAATCAGCCCCAGCATTTT. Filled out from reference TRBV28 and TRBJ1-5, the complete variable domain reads DVKVTQSSRYLVKRTGEKVFLECVQDMDHENMFWYRQDPGLGLRLIYFSYDVKMKEKGDIPEGYSVSREKKERFSLILESASTNQTSMYLCASSLSLTGNSNQPQHFGDGTRLSIL.

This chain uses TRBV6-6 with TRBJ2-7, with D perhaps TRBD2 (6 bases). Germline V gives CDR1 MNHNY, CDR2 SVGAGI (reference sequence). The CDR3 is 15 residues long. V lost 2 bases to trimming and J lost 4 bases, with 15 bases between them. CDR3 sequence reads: CASSYDGDAGYEQYF. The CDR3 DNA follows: TGTGCCAGCAGTTACGATGGGGACGCGGGGTACGAGCAGTACTTC.

The CDR3 DNA reads as TGTGCCAGCAGTGACGGGGGGACAGGGAGTTACATTCAGTACTTC. Its protein product is CASSDGGTGSYIQYF. This rearrangement joins TRBV6-1 to TRBJ2-4, with TRBD1 identical over 9 bases. The CDR3 is 15 amino acids. J was trimmed by 8 bases and V by 3 bases; bases with no gene match: 8. CDR1 is MNHNS, CDR2 SASEGT, per germline.

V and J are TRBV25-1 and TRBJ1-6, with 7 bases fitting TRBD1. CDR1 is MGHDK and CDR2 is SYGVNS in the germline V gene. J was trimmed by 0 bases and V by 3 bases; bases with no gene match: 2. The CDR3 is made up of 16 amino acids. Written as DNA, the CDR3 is TGTGCCAGCAGTGAGACAGGGAGCTCCTATAATTCACCCCTCCACTTT. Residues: CASSETGSSYNSPLHF.

The CDR3 nucleotides are TGTGCCAGCAGTTACCTCGGGACAGGGGGAGGGAACACTGAAGCTTTCTTT. This sequence encodes CASSYLGTGGGNTEAFF. The V gene is TRBV6-8, the J gene TRBJ1-1, with 11 bases lining up with TRBD1. The CDR3 has 17 amino acids. Per germline, CDR1 MNHGY and CDR2 SAAAGT. After removal of 2 bases from V and 1 base from J, the junction contained 6 bases not matched to a gene.

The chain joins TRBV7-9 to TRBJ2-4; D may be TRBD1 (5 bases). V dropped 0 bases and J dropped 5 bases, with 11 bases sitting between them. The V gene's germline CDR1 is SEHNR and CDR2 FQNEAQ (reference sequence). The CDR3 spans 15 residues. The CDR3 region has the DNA TGTGCCAGCAGCTTAGCCTTCATGACAGAAAACATTCAGTACTTC. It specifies CASSLAFMTENIQYF.

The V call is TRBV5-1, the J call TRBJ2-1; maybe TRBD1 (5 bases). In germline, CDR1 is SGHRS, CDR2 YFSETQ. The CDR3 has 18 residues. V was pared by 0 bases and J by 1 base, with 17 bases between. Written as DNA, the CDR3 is TGCGCCAGCAGCTTGGAGGCTCCAGGGTGGGTTTCCTACAATGAGCAGTTCTTC. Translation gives CASSLEAPGWVSYNEQFF.

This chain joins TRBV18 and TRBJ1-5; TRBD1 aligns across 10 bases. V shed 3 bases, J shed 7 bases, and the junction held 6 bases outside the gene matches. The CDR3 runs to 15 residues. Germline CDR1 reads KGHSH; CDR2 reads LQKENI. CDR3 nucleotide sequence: TGTGCCAGCTCACCGGGACAGGGGAACGGACAGCCCCAGCATTTT. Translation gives CASSPGQGNGQPQHF.

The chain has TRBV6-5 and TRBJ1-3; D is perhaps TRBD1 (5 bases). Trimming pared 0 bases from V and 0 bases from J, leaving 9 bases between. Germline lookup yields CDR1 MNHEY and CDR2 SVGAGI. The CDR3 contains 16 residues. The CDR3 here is CASSYSGVPSGNTIYF. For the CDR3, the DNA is TGTGCCAGCAGTTACTCGGGGGTCCCCTCTGGAAACACCATATATTTT.

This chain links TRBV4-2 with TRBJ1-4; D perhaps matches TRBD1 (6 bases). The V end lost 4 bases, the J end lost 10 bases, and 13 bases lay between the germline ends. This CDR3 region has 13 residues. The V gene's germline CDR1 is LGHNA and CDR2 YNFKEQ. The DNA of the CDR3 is TGTGCCAGCAGCCTAGGGGGGGAAGGAAAACTGTTTTTT. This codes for CASSLGGEGKLFF.

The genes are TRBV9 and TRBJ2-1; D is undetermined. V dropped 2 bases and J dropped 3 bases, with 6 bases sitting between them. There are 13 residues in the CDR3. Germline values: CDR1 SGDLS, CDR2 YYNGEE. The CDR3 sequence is CASSVSLYNEQFF. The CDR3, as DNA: TGTGCCAGCAGCGTCTCGCTCTACAATGAGCAGTTCTTC.

The CDR3 sequence is CAWTGQSTGETQYF. As DNA, the CDR3 is TGTGCCTGGACGGGACAATCTACGGGGGAGACCCAGTACTTC. This rearrangement joins TRBV30 to TRBJ2-5, with a weak D call TRBD1 (6 bases). The CDR3 has 14 amino acids. V was cut by 4 bases and J by 5 bases, with 17 bases left in between. The germline V gene has CDR1 GTSNPN and CDR2 SVGIG (reference sequence).

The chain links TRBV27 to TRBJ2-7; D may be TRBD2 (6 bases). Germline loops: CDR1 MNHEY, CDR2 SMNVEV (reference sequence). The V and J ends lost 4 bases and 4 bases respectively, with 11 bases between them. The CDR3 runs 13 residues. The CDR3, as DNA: TGTGCCAGCAGTTCCCCCGGGAGATACGAGCAGTACTTC. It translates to CASSSPGRYEQYF.

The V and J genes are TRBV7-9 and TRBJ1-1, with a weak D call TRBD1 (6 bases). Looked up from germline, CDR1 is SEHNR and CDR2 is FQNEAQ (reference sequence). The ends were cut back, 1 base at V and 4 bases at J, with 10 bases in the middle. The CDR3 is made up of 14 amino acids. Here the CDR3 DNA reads TGTGCCAGCAGCTTAGAGGGCAGGGGCACTGAAGCTTTCTTT. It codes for CASSLEGRGTEAFF. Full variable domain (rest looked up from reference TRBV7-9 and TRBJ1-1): DTGVSQNPRHKITKRGQNVTFRCDPISEHNRLYWYRQTLGQGPEFLTYFQNEAQLEKSRLLSDRFSAERPKGSFSTLEIQRTEQGDSAMYLCASSLEGRGTEAFFGQGTRLTVV.

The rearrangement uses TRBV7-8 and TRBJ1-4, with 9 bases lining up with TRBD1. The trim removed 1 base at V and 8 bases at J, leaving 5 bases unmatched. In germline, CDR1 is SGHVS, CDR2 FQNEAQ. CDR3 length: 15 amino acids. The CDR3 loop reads CASSLGAGTGEKLFF. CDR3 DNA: TGTGCCAGCAGCTTAGGGGCTGGGACAGGGGAAAAACTGTTTTTT.

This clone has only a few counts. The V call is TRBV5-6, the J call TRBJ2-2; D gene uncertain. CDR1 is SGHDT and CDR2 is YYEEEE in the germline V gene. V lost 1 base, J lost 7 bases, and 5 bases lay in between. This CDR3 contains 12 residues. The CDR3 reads CASSLTYGELFF. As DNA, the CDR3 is TGTGCCAGCAGCTTGACCTACGGGGAGCTGTTTTTT.